A single sample gave rise to the 32 T cell receptor beta chains below, sequenced in a study of cytomegalovirus exposure and HLA in healthy donors. A multiplex PCR was run with 60 Vbeta primers and 13 Jbeta primers. Sequencing was performed with immunoSEQ multiplex PCR; in TCRdb, only in-frame clones are kept and a portion is missing. Of 150,000 to 200,000 clones listed, just over 75% are singletons. The sequenced material came from PBMCs. The receptors were sampled from a woman aged 25 to 39 in good health and CMV-seropositive.

V usage is TRBV10-3 and J usage is TRBJ2-1; D not resolved. The germline V and J ends were trimmed by 4 bases and 4 bases, with 14 bases remaining between them. Looked up from germline, CDR1 is ENHRY and CDR2 is SYGVKD. The CDR3 consists of 15 residues. The CDR3 region is CAISGALNLYNEQFF. Here the CDR3 DNA reads TGTGCCATCAGTGGGGCCCTAAACCTTTACAATGAGCAGTTCTTC.

The chain employs TRBV19 and TRBJ1-2, with D possibly being TRBD1 (5 bases). Trimming left V 7 bases short and J 4 bases short, with 16 bases between. There are 14 residues in the CDR3. Germline assignment: CDR1 LNHDA and CDR2 SQIVND (reference sequence). Here the CDR3 reads CASTSTGDSYGYTF. As DNA, the CDR3 is TGTGCCAGTACCTCTACAGGAGACTCCTATGGCTACACCTTC.

Concerning this clone itself: Distinct nucleotide sequences in the sample also encode this CDR3. V gene TRBV28 combines with J gene TRBJ1-5; TRBD1 matches at 7 bases. In germline, CDR1 is MDHEN, CDR2 SYDVKM. The trim removed 3 bases at V and 2 bases at J, leaving 4 bases unmatched. The CDR3 contains 15 residues. CDR3 sequence reads: CASSFGDRGNQPQHF. In nucleotides, the CDR3 is TGTGCCAGCAGTTTTGGTGACAGGGGCAATCAGCCCCAGCATTTT.

The V gene is TRBV5-6, the J gene TRBJ2-3; 7 bases are a match to TRBD2. Germline assignment: CDR1 SGHDT and CDR2 YYEEEE. The CDR3 has 17 residues. Trimming removed 5 bases from V and 1 base from J; junction bases left unmatched: 13. The chain's CDR3 is CASSTVAGLAGTDTQYF. For the CDR3, the DNA is TGTGCCAGCAGTACCGTGGCTGGGCTAGCGGGCACAGATACGCAGTATTTT.

The V call is TRBV6-5, the J call TRBJ1-2, with D tentatively TRBD1 (5 bases). CDR3 size: 14 residues. V lost 7 bases to trimming and J lost 8 bases, with 20 bases between them. Per germline, CDR1 MNHEY and CDR2 SVGAGI. CDR3 region: CASMGDSGVRGYTF. For the CDR3, the DNA is TGTGCCAGCATGGGGGACTCCGGCGTTCGGGGCTACACCTTC.

CDR3 in amino acids: CASGRGGEDTGELFF. CDR3 coding DNA: TGCGCCAGCGGGAGGGGTGGAGAAGACACCGGGGAGCTGTTTTTT. The chain joins TRBV5-1 to TRBJ2-2; TRBD2 matches at 7 bases. The CDR3 runs to 15 residues. After removal of 7 bases from V and 3 bases from J, the junction contained 9 bases not matched to a gene. Germline loops: CDR1 SGHRS, CDR2 YFSETQ.

This clone was counted between two and nine times. V is TRBV28 and J is TRBJ1-5; maybe TRBD1 (6 bases). The V gene's germline CDR1 is MDHEN and CDR2 SYDVKM. The CDR3 has 18 amino acids. V shed 5 bases and J shed 4 bases, with 24 bases lying between them. The CDR3 sequence is CASSPPPTGTRGNQPQHF. The CDR3 coding sequence is TGTGCCAGCAGTCCCCCCCCCACAGGTACCAGGGGTAATCAGCCCCAGCATTTT.

This clone turned up a few times. This chain connects TRBV6-5 to TRBJ2-2, with 7 bases lining up with TRBD2. Trimming at V came to 6 bases and at J to 1 base, leaving 5 bases not matched to a gene. Germline-derived CDR1 and CDR2 are MNHEY and SVGAGI. The CDR3 runs 15 residues. CDR3 in amino acids: CASRRSGVNTGELFF. The CDR3 nucleotides read TGTGCCAGCAGGAGGAGCGGGGTGAACACCGGGGAGCTGTTTTTT.

V usage is TRBV30 and J usage is TRBJ1-1, with 8 bases that match TRBD1. The germline CDR1 and CDR2 sequences are GTSNPN and SVGIG (reference sequence). The V segment lost 3 bases and the J segment 0 bases; nucleotides outside the gene matches: 3. This CDR3 spans 14 amino acids. The CDR3 reads CAWSTGQVNTEAFF. The CDR3 DNA reads as TGTGCCTGGAGCACGGGACAGGTGAACACTGAAGCTTTCTTT.

V gene TRBV2 combines with J gene TRBJ1-4; possibly TRBD1 for D (5 bases). The CDR3 consists of 14 residues. Germline V gene lookup returns CDR1 SNHLY and CDR2 FYNNEI. The germline V and J ends were trimmed by 2 bases and 5 bases, with 9 bases remaining between them. Here the CDR3 reads CASSEFGQNEKLFF. CDR3 DNA sequence: TGTGCCAGCAGTGAATTCGGACAAAATGAAAAACTGTTTTTT.

V is TRBV21-1 and J is TRBJ2-7; the table's TRBD2 call for D was not verified on the DNA. TRBV21-1 is tagged as a pseudogene. The CDR3 has 16 amino acids. The CDR3: CASSTRLAGVPYEQYF. For the CDR3, the DNA is TGTGCCAGCAGCACCCGACTAGCGGGAGTCCCCTACGAGCAGTACTTC.

This sequence joins TRBV5-5 and TRBJ1-1, with 9 bases that match TRBD1. CDR3 size: 16 residues. Per the germline V gene, CDR1 is SGHKS and CDR2 is YYEKEE (reference sequence). After removal of 5 bases from V and 0 bases from J, the junction contained 8 bases not matched to a gene. Written as DNA, the CDR3 is TGTGCCAGCAGACTAACAGGGGGCGCCCTGAACACTGAAGCTTTCTTT. Protein sequence: CASRLTGGALNTEAFF. Using reference TRBV5-5 and TRBJ1-1 for the parts outside the CDR3, the full variable domain is DAGVTQSPTHLIKTRGQQVTLRCSPISGHKSVSWYQQVLGQGPQFIFQYYEKEERGRGNFPDRFSARQFPNYSSELNVNALLLGDSALYLCASRLTGGALNTEAFFGQGTRLTVV.

The chain uses TRBV27 and TRBJ1-1; 8 positions agree with TRBD1. The J segment lost 5 bases and the V segment lost 5 bases, leaving 7 bases of the junction unmatched. Germline V lookup: CDR1 MNHEY, CDR2 SMNVEV (reference sequence). The CDR3 spans 14 residues. The DNA of the CDR3 is TGTGCCAGCAGTGCCACAGGGGGTCTTACTGAAGCTTTCTTT. The encoded protein is CASSATGGLTEAFF.

This chain joins TRBV11-2 and TRBJ2-2; D ambiguous. Trimming left V 5 bases short and J 7 bases short, with 14 bases between. The germline CDR1 and CDR2 sequences are SGHAT and FQNNGV. The CDR3 is made up of 14 amino acids. The CDR3 region has the DNA TGTGCCAGCAGCGTCGCCCCAAGGAGCGGGGAGCTGTTTTTT. It encodes CASSVAPRSGELFF.

The chain combines TRBV5-6 with TRBJ1-5, with D unresolved. V gave up 1 base and J gave up 6 bases, with 17 bases separating them. The germline gives CDR1 SGHDT, CDR2 YYEEEE. This CDR3 region has 16 residues. Here the CDR3 reads CASSLRRGPPGQPQHF. CDR3 in DNA: TGTGCCAGCAGCTTGCGTAGAGGGCCGCCGGGTCAGCCCCAGCATTTT.

The chain uses TRBV28 and TRBJ1-1, with D possibly being TRBD1 (5 bases). The germline gives CDR1 MDHEN, CDR2 SYDVKM. The CDR3 runs 14 residues. V was cut by 6 bases and J by 1 base, with 12 bases left in between. In DNA form, the CDR3 reads TGTGCCAGCAGGATGGGGGGAGAGAACACTGAAGCTTTCTTT. Amino acids: CASRMGGENTEAFF.

The chain recombines TRBV30 with TRBJ1-5, with D possibly matching TRBD1 (6 bases). CDR1 and CDR2 (germline): GTSNPN, SVGIG (reference sequence). Trimming removed 4 bases from V and 3 bases from J, with 13 bases in between. The CDR3 is 14 residues long. CDR3 amino acids: CAWTAGQINQPQHF. In DNA, the CDR3 is TGTGCCTGGACCGCTGGACAGATCAATCAGCCCCAGCATTTT.

The table lists this clone with a count of one. The chain combines TRBV6-5 with TRBJ2-7; 11 nucleotides agree with TRBD2. V trimming: 7 bases; J trimming: 5 bases; junction bases outside the gene matches: 10. CDR1 and CDR2 from the germline V gene are MNHEY and SVGAGI. This CDR3 is built from 15 residues. The CDR3 loop is CASNPTSGMGNEQYF. The CDR3 DNA follows: TGTGCCAGCAACCCGACTAGCGGGATGGGGAACGAGCAGTACTTC.

This clone came up once. This sequence joins TRBV28 and TRBJ2-7; 11 bases are a match to TRBD2. V trimming: 4 bases; J trimming: 5 bases; junction bases outside the gene matches: 4. This CDR3 is built from 14 residues. Germline assignment: CDR1 MDHEN and CDR2 SYDVKM. For the CDR3, the DNA is TGTGCCAGCAGTTCTAGCGGGAGGAGGGACGAGCAGTACTTC. Residues: CASSSSGRRDEQYF.

V gene TRBV28 combines with J gene TRBJ1-1; TRBD1 matches 8 bases. Germline CDR1 reads MDHEN; CDR2 reads SYDVKM. V lost 5 bases, J lost 6 bases, and 8 bases stayed unmatched. The CDR3 loop spans 14 amino acids. Written as DNA, the CDR3 is TGTGCCAGCAGTGGCCACAGGGGGGGGGCTGAAGCTTTCTTT. Encoded protein: CASSGHRGGAEAFF. Supplemented by reference TRBV28 and TRBJ1-1, the full variable domain reads DVKVTQSSRYLVKRTGEKVFLECVQDMDHENMFWYRQDPGLGLRLIYFSYDVKMKEKGDIPEGYSVSREKKERFSLILESASTNQTSMYLCASSGHRGGAEAFFGQGTRLTVV.

The J gene is TRBJ1-3, the V gene TRBV28; tentative D call: TRBD1 (5 bases). This CDR3 region has 12 residues. Per the germline V gene, CDR1 is MDHEN and CDR2 is SYDVKM. V gave up 11 bases and J gave up 0 bases, with 8 bases separating them. CDR3 bases: TGTGCCGCAGACAGCTCTGGAAACACCATATATTTT. Translated: CAADSSGNTIYF.

This clone turned up a few times. The chain combines TRBV6-1 with TRBJ1-3; D remains ambiguous. CDR3 length: 14 residues. V lost 4 bases to trimming and J lost 0 bases, with 7 bases between them. Germline V gives CDR1 MNHNS, CDR2 SASEGT. This chain's CDR3 is CASSVTDSGNTIYF. The CDR3 nucleotides read TGTGCCAGCAGTGTAACAGACTCTGGAAACACCATATATTTT.

The chain recombines TRBV28 with TRBJ1-1, with D perhaps TRBD1 (6 bases). The CDR3 has 15 amino acids. From germline, CDR1 is MDHEN and CDR2 SYDVKM. V lost 4 bases and J lost 5, with 17 bases in between. The CDR3 sequence: CASSSQTGIDTEAFF. The CDR3 bases are TGTGCCAGCAGTTCCCAAACAGGGATCGATACTGAAGCTTTCTTT.

This clone was seen only a few times. The gene calls are TRBV10-1 and TRBJ1-2; TRBD1 might be the D (5 bases). The germline gives CDR1 WNHNN, CDR2 SYGVQD (reference sequence). V was shortened by 4 bases and J by 8 bases, with 8 bases between the two germline ends. This CDR3 contains 11 residues. The DNA for the CDR3 is TGCGCCAGCAGTGCAGGGTACGGCTACACCTTC. This codes for CASSAGYGYTF.

The chain uses TRBV5-1 and TRBJ2-1; a possible D gene is TRBD2 (5 bases). V was cut by 0 bases and J by 0 bases, with 10 bases left in between. This CDR3 is 16 amino acids long. The germline V gene has CDR1 SGHRS and CDR2 YFSETQ. CDR3 in DNA: TGCGCCAGCAGCTTGGCCGGGGATAGCTCCTACAATGAGCAGTTCTTC. This codes for CASSLAGDSSYNEQFF.

V gene TRBV6-5 combines with J gene TRBJ2-3, with TRBD1 as a possible D gene (5 bases). Germline assignment: CDR1 MNHEY and CDR2 SVGAGI. V gave up 8 bases and J gave up 2 bases, with 14 bases separating them. There are 14 residues in the CDR3. The CDR3: CASVRDSYTDTQYF. The DNA of the CDR3 is TGTGCCAGCGTCCGTGACAGTTACACAGATACGCAGTATTTT.

A single count supports this clone. The chain recombines TRBV18 with TRBJ2-3; possible D gene TRBD1, 6 bases. CDR1 KGHSH and CDR2 LQKENI come from the germline V gene. The CDR3 has 15 amino acids. Trimming cost V 6 bases and J 1 base, with 14 bases left between them. In DNA, the CDR3 is TGTGCCAGCTCCGATACAGGGATACGCACAGATACGCAGTATTTT. It is translated as CASSDTGIRTDTQYF.

This clone has only a few counts. The J gene is TRBJ2-5, the V gene TRBV6-1, with D tentatively TRBD1 (5 bases). The CDR3 runs 18 residues. Trimming took off 2 bases at V and 4 bases at J, with 23 bases between the two ends. Germline V gene data show CDR1 as MNHNS and CDR2 as SASEGT. CDR3 DNA sequence: TGTGCCAGCAGTGAAAGCCTCATGGGCCGAGGTAGGGGAGAGACCCAGTACTTC. It codes for CASSESLMGRGRGETQYF.

This sequence joins TRBV7-6 and TRBJ2-7; 11 nucleotides align to TRBD2. V shed 5 bases, J shed 2 bases, and the junction held 5 bases outside the gene matches. This CDR3 has 15 residues. CDR1 is SGHVS and CDR2 is FNYEAQ in the germline V gene. The DNA of the CDR3 is TGTGCCAGCAGCCTCGGGACTAGCGGAACCTACGAGCAGTACTTC. It translates to CASSLGTSGTYEQYF.

The rearrangement joins TRBV5-1 to TRBJ1-1; TRBD1 is a possible D gene (5 bases). Per germline, CDR1 SGHRS and CDR2 YFSETQ. V shed 0 bases and J shed 4 bases, with 10 bases lying between them. This CDR3 comprises 14 residues. In nucleotides, the CDR3 is TGCGCCAGCAGCTTGGGCCAGGGATCCACTGAAGCTTTCTTT. Protein sequence: CASSLGQGSTEAFF.

V gene TRBV11-3 combines with J gene TRBJ2-3; 9 bases line up with TRBD2. Germline lookup yields CDR1 SGHNT and CDR2 YENEEA. V was clipped by 5 bases and J by 2 bases; unmatched bases: 5. CDR3 length: 15 amino acids. The CDR3 sequence is CASSRAGGNTDTQYF. The CDR3 DNA reads as TGTGCCAGCAGCCGGGCGGGAGGGAACACAGATACGCAGTATTTT.

This clone was counted a few times. The chain recombines TRBV5-4 with TRBJ2-5; 8 bases agree with TRBD1. V was pared by 1 base and J by 0 bases, with 5 bases of the junction left unmatched. This CDR3 region has 16 residues. The V gene's germline CDR1 is SGHNT and CDR2 YYREEE (reference sequence). DNA of the CDR3: TGTGCCAGCAGCTTGCAGGGGGCGCCCCACCAAGAGACCCAGTACTTC. Translating it yields CASSLQGAPHQETQYF.